Listed below are T cell receptor beta chains from one sample, sequenced in a study of cytomegalovirus exposure and HLA in healthy donors. Profiled with immunoSEQ multiplex PCR; TCRdb holds only in-frame clones, not every one. Of under 200,000 clones in the sample, 68% were seen once. The material sequenced was PBMCs. The receptors come from a man aged 50 to 60 in good health and CMV-seronegative. The CDR3 runs from the conserved cysteine through the conserved F or W. Fields, in order: J gene, V gene, clone size, D gene, CDR3 protein, CDR3 DNA. The D gene is left open where the match is weak. Clone size, where shown, is once, few, many, or a class for clones that have expanded.

TRBJ2-5 TRBV6-5 . TRBD1 CASSYSGTGLQTQYF TGTGCCAGCAGTTACTCAGGGACAGGGCTGCAGACCCAGTACTTC
TRBJ1-2 TRBV5-8 . TRBD1 CASSLARGVIGYTF TGTGCCAGCAGCTTGGCCAGGGGGGTGATTGGCTACACCTTC
TRBJ1-2 TRBV7-2 . TRBD1 CASSSLLQGAYGYTF TGTGCCAGCAGCTCCCTACTGCAGGGGGCCTATGGCTACACCTTC
TRBJ2-6 TRBV5-1 . TRBD1 CASSLVGQGTGANVLTF TGCGCCAGCAGCTTGGTGGGACAGGGGACTGGGGCCAACGTCCTGACTTTC
TRBJ2-3 TRBV10-2 few . CASSETGLYGSTDTQYF TGCGCCAGCAGTGAGACGGGTTTGTACGGAAGCACAGATACGCAGTATTTT
TRBJ2-7 TRBV28 . TRBD1 CASGTGVEQYF TGTGCCAGCGGCACAGGGGTCGAGCAGTACTTC
TRBJ2-3 TRBV2 . TRBD2 CASSGAGGADTQYF TGTGCCAGCAGTGGAGCGGGGGGGGCAGATACGCAGTATTTT
TRBJ1-5 TRBV7-8 . . CASSEAQNSNQPQHF TGTGCCAGCAGTGAGGCCCAAAATAGCAATCAGCCCCAGCATTTT
TRBJ1-5 TRBV6-5 few . CASSELDSNQPQHF TGTGCCAGCAGTGAACTAGACAGCAATCAGCCCCAGCATTTT
TRBJ1-3 TRBV27 . . CASSLGRGSGNTIYF TGTGCCAGCAGTTTAGGCAGGGGCTCTGGAAACACCATATATTTT
TRBJ1-4 TRBV18 . TRBD1 CASSPGQLNEKLFF TGTGCCAGCTCACCGGGACAGCTAAATGAAAAACTGTTTTTT
TRBJ1-6 TRBV7-2 . . CASSLFGRAINSPLHF TGTGCCAGCAGCTTATTCGGCAGGGCGATAAATTCACCCCTCCACTTT
TRBJ1-1 TRBV6-7 few . CASSLHGERNTEAFF TGTGCCAGCAGTTTACATGGGGAGAGGAACACTGAAGCTTTCTTT